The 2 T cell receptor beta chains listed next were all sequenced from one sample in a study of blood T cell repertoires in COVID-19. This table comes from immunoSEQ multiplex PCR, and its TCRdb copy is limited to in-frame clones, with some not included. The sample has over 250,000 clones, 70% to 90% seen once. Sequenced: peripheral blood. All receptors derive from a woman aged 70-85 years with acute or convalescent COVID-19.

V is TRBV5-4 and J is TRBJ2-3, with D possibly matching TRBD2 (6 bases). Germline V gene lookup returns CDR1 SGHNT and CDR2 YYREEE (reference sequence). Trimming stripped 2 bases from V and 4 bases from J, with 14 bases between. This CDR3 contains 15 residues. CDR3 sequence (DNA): TGTGCCAGCAGCTTCGCGGGGCTCGGGGCAGATACGCAGTATTTT. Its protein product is CASSFAGLGADTQYF.

CDR3 sequence reads: CASSPLGGNQPQHF. The CDR3, as DNA: TGTGCCAGCAGCCCCTTGGGGGGGAATCAGCCCCAGCATTTT. The chain couples TRBV14 to TRBJ1-5; tentative D call: TRBD1 (5 bases). Trimming took 4 bases from V and 4 from J, leaving 11 bases between them. The CDR3 contains 14 residues. CDR1 and CDR2 from the germline V gene are SGHDN and FVKESK. The complete variable domain, with remaining parts taken from reference TRBV14 and TRBJ1-5, reads EAGVTQFPSHSVIEKGQTVTLRCDPISGHDNLYWYRRVMGKEIKFLLHFVKESKQDESGMPNNRFLAERTGGTYSTLKVQPAELEDSGVYFCASSPLGGNQPQHFGDGTRLSIL.